The clone carrying this TCR beta chain was seen ten or more times. Germline values: CDR1 LGHDT, CDR2 YNNKEL (reference sequence). J gave up 0 bases and V 4 bases, and 4 bases lay outside the gene matches. The CDR3 is made up of 17 amino acids. The data were taken from a study of T-cell reconstitution after alpha-beta-depleted transplantation in children. Unique molecular identifiers were incorporated during preparation of the TCRbeta library. TCRdb fed the PCR reads into MiXCR, producing one record per CDR3 protein. The sample has around 250,000 distinct CDR3 sequences, roughly 8.2% seen once. The rearrangement links TRBV3-1 to TRBJ2-3, with TRBD2 matching over 13 bases. The sequences come from PBMCs, mostly from graft donor cells, collected 180 days after TCRalphabeta/CD19-depleted stem cell transplant. The TCR was taken from a male patient between 5 and 17 years old who had a stem cell transplant for acute lymphoblastic leukemia, so the T cells may come from the graft donor. The CDR3 nucleotides read TGTGCCAGCAGCCGGACTAGCGGGGGCTCTAGCACAGATACGCAGTATTTT. Protein: CASSRTSGGSSTDTQYF.